Reported below is one T cell receptor (beta chain). Only in-frame clones appear in the TCRdb table, and some are missing; sequencing was by immunoSEQ multiplex PCR. The profile shows tens of thousands of clones, 80% to 90% of them singletons. The data derive from a study of T cell changes during pregnancy in multiple sclerosis. This CDR3 is 17 amino acids long. Germline CDR1 SEHNR, CDR2 FQNEAQ (reference sequence). V lost 3 bases to trimming and J lost 5 bases; unmatched junction nucleotides: 14. This sample comprised CD8+ T cells from peripheral blood mononuclear cells, obtained in the first trimester of pregnancy. The gene calls are TRBV7-9 and TRBJ1-2; 8 positions match TRBD1. This sequence was found in a female donor with multiple sclerosis, enrolled in a pregnancy study. The CDR3 here is CASSLYRGQGGFYGYTF. The CDR3 nucleotides are TGTGCCAGCAGCTTGTATAGAGGACAGGGAGGGTTTTATGGCTACACCTTC.